The sequence of this T cell receptor beta chain was determined in a study of vaccination and CD4 T cells after COVID-19. A remark on this clonotype: Its antigen remains unknown.

The V end was cut by 0 bases, the J end by 0 bases, with 9 bases between. CDR1 is SEHNR, CDR2 FQNEAQ, per germline (reference sequence). This CDR3 contains 15 residues. Scientists ran DNA taken from cultured CD4+ T cells through the Oncomine TCR Beta short-read assay for sequencing. In TCRdb, the PCR reads were re-called with MiXCR into one record per CDR3 protein. Here the sample spans more than 15,000 distinct CDR3 sequences, 44% being singletons. As for treatment: roughly 10-day PBMC culture with coronavirus spike peptide pools or control peptides (ViraFEST assay). The sequencing here drew on CD4+ T cells from blood, cultured in vitro, taken before SARS-CoV-2 vaccination. The sequence was obtained from a human donor who had recovered from COVID-19. The chain joins TRBV7-9 to TRBJ2-7; D is perhaps TRBD2 (5 bases). The DNA of the CDR3 is TGTGCCAGCAGCTTAGCGACTGGGAGCTCCTACGAGCAGTACTTC. It encodes CASSLATGSSYEQYF.